A single sample is the source of the 10 T cell receptor beta chains below, sequenced in a study of T cell responses to AZD1222 COVID-19 vaccine. TCRdb keeps only in-frame clones here, not all; method: immunoSEQ multiplex PCR. This table holds about 140,000 clones, around nine tenths found once. The sample was peripheral blood, taken 28 days after the second AZD1222 dose. These receptor sequences come from an adult who received the AZD1222 COVID-19 vaccine.

The chain has TRBV28 and TRBJ2-3; TRBD2 matches 9 bases. This CDR3 is 18 amino acids long. Germline CDR1 reads MDHEN; CDR2 reads SYDVKM. The V segment lost 2 bases and the J segment 1 base; nucleotides outside the gene matches: 10. CDR3 in amino acids: CASSLRGRGRGGTDTQYF. CDR3 nucleotides: TGTGCCAGCAGTTTACGCGGGAGGGGTAGAGGAGGCACAGATACGCAGTATTTT.

The chain recombines TRBV4-1 with TRBJ1-3, with D perhaps matching TRBD1 (5 bases). Trimming removed 0 bases from V and 4 bases from J, with 13 bases in between. The CDR3 is made up of 16 amino acids. CDR1 MGHRA and CDR2 YSYEKL come from the germline V gene. CDR3 nucleotides: TGCGCCAGCAGCCAAGATTGGGGGACGTGGGGAAACACCATATATTTT. Its translation: CASSQDWGTWGNTIYF.

This clone was picked up one time. The chain links TRBV20-1 to TRBJ1-1, with a possible D match to TRBD1 (6 bases). The CDR3 spans 11 residues. V was clipped by 3 bases and J by 5 bases, with 7 bases between them. Looked up from germline, CDR1 is DFQATT and CDR2 is SNEGSKA (reference sequence). The CDR3 DNA reads TGCAGTGCTAGGGGGGCTACTGAAGCTTTCTTT. Amino acid sequence: CSARGATEAFF.

CDR3 sequence reads: CAAGRWTEAFF. CDR3 sequence (DNA): TGTGCCGCGGGTCGTTGGACTGAAGCTTTCTTT. The gene calls are TRBV19 and TRBJ1-1, with no clear D. Germline-derived CDR1 and CDR2 are LNHDA and SQIVND (reference sequence). Trimming shortened V by 11 bases and J by 5 bases, and 12 bases separated the two germline ends. The CDR3 runs to 11 residues.

J is TRBJ2-7 and V is TRBV11-2; 10 nucleotides match TRBD2. V lost 0 bases and J lost 4; bases outside the gene matches: 9. Germline V gene sequence: CDR1 SGHAT, CDR2 FQNNGV. The CDR3 length is 17 residues. CDR3 sequence (DNA): TGTGCCAGCAGCTTAGACCGCCCCATAGCGGGGGGTTACGAGCAGTACTTC. It codes for CASSLDRPIAGGYEQYF.

The CDR3 here is CASSPGLGWDTQYF. The CDR3 region has the DNA TGTGCCAGCAGCCCAGGACTAGGGTGGGATACGCAGTATTTT. The V call is TRBV14, the J call TRBJ2-3; the match to TRBD2 covers 7 bases. The trim removed 4 bases at V and 6 bases at J, leaving 7 bases unmatched. The germline V gene encodes CDR1 SGHDN and CDR2 FVKESK. CDR3 length: 14 residues.

J is TRBJ2-7 and V is TRBV2; D might be TRBD1 (5 bases). This CDR3 comprises 12 residues. Germline loops: CDR1 SNHLY, CDR2 FYNNEI. Between the trimmed V and J ends, which lost 8 bases and 6 bases, there was a span of 14 bases. The DNA for the CDR3 is TGTGCCAGCTCGGCGGATAGGGGCGAGCAGTACTTC. Protein product: CASSADRGEQYF.

This chain joins TRBV6-5 and TRBJ2-3, with 8 positions matching TRBD1. Germline CDR1 MNHEY, CDR2 SVGAGI. The junction had 7 bases not matched to a gene; V was cut back by 4 bases and J by 1 base. The CDR3 has 16 residues. The CDR3 sequence is CASSSPGGGGTDTQYF. In nucleotides, the CDR3 is TGTGCCAGCAGTTCTCCAGGGGGCGGGGGCACAGATACGCAGTATTTT.

The chain recombines TRBV24-1 with TRBJ1-4; TRBD1 is a possible D gene (6 bases). The CDR3 length is 13 residues. Germline CDR1 and CDR2: KGHDR and SFDVKD. Deletions cut 6 bases from V and 8 bases from J, with 12 bases between. The CDR3 here is CATSHRAQEKLFF. CDR3 nucleotides: TGTGCCACCAGTCACAGGGCGCAAGAAAAACTGTTTTTT.

The chain employs TRBV11-2 and TRBJ2-7; TRBD1 agrees at 8 bases. V was clipped by 5 bases and J by 12 bases; unmatched bases: 6. The CDR3 covers 11 residues. The germline V gene encodes CDR1 SGHAT and CDR2 FQNNGV. For the CDR3, the DNA is TGTGCCAGCAGCCACGGGACAGGACTGTACTTC. Translated: CASSHGTGLYF.